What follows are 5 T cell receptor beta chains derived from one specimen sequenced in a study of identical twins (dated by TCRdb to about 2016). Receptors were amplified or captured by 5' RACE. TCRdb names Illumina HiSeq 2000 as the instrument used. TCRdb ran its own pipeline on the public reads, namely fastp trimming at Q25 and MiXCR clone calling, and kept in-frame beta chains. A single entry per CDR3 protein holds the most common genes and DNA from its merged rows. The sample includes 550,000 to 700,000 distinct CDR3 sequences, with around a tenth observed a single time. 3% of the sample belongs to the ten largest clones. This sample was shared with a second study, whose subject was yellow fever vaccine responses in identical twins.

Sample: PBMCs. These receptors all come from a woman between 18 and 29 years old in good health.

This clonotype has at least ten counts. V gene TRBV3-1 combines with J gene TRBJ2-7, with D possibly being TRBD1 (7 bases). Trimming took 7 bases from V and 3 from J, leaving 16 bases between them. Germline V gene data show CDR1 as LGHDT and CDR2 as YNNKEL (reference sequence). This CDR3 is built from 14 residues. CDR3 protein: CASKRTGGNYEQYF. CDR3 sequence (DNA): TGTGCCAGCAAGAGGACAGGAGGGAACTACGAGCAGTACTTC.

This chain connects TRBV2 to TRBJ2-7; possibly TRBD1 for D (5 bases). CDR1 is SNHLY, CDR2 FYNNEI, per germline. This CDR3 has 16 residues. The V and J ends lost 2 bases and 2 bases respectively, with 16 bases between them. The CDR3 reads CASSELGRSSTYEQYF. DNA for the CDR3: TGTGCCAGCAGTGAACTGGGGCGGTCTTCCACCTACGAGCAGTACTTC.

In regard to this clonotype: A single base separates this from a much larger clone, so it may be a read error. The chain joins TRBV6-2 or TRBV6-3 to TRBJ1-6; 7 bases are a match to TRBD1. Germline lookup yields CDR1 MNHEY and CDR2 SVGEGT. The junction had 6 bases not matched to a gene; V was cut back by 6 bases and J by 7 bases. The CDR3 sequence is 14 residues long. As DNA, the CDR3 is TGTGCCAGCAGGTGGGACAGCTTAAATTCACCCCTCCACTTT. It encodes CASRWDSLNSPLHF.

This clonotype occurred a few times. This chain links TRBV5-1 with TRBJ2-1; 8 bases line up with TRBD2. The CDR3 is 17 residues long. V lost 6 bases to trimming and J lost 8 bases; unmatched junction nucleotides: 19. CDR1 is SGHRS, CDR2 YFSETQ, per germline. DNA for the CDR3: TGCGCCAGCAAACTACGGGGGGGTTCGGGATTGTCGGATGAGCAGTTCTTC. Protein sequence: CASKLRGGSGLSDEQFF.

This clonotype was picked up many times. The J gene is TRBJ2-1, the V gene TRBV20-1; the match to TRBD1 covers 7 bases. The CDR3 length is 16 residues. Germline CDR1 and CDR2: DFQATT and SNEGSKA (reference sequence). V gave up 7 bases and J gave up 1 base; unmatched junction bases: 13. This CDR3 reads CSVSSHGTESYNEQFF. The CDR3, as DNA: TGCAGTGTTTCTTCCCACGGGACAGAGTCCTACAATGAGCAGTTCTTC.